This TCR beta chain derives from a study of response to subunit inactivated influenza vaccine. Findings of the study overall: Researchers suggested that each seasonal influenza vaccination recruits few new T cells.

V lost 2 bases and J 9 bases, leaving 14 bases between the germline ends. In germline, CDR1 is KGHSH, CDR2 LQKENI. CDR3 length: 15 residues. MiXCR, applied by TCRdb to the RT-PCR reads, yields one record per CDR3 protein. The sample holds more than 600,000 distinct CDR3 sequences, less than 20% seen once. Details on this clonotype: The antigen remains unidentified.

Material: PBMCs from blood, obtained 5 to 6 days after vaccination. The clonotype comes from a man between 45 and 60 years old who received an inactivated influenza vaccine. The rearrangement links TRBV18 to TRBJ1-6; the D gene is possibly TRBD1 (6 bases). The CDR3 spells CASSPAGAQGSPLHF. CDR3 in DNA: TGTGCCAGCTCACCAGCAGGGGCTCAGGGTTCACCCCTCCACTTT. The full variable domain, completed using reference TRBV18 and TRBJ1-6, is NAGVMQNPRHLVRRRGQEARLRCSPMKGHSHVYWYRQLPEEGLKFMVYLQKENIIDESGMPKERFSAEFPKEGPSILRIQQVVRGDSAAYFCASSPAGAQGSPLHFGNGTRLTVT.